What follows describes a single T cell receptor (beta chain). Per the original methods: Amplification with reference gene primers provided the estimates of nucleated cell counts. Sequencing used immunoSEQ multiplex PCR; TCRdb keeps in-frame clones, though not all of them. V, J and clone size were drawn from that table, and D and trimming were deduced from the DNA. Found here are 270,000 or so clones, 81% of them singletons; the top ten hold about 2.9%. These data are taken from a study of blood T cell repertoires in COVID-19. Input material: peripheral blood. This TCR came from an older woman with active or convalescent COVID-19.

The DNA for the CDR3 is TGTGCCAGCAGCTTAAATTCAGCGGAGAATGAGCAGTTCTTC. This encodes CASSLNSAENEQFF. The chain is built from TRBV7-3 and TRBJ2-1, with D perhaps matching TRBD2 (5 bases). The V gene's germline CDR1 is SGHTA and CDR2 FQGTGA. The CDR3 runs 14 residues. The germline V and J ends were trimmed by 1 base and 7 bases, with 11 bases remaining between them.